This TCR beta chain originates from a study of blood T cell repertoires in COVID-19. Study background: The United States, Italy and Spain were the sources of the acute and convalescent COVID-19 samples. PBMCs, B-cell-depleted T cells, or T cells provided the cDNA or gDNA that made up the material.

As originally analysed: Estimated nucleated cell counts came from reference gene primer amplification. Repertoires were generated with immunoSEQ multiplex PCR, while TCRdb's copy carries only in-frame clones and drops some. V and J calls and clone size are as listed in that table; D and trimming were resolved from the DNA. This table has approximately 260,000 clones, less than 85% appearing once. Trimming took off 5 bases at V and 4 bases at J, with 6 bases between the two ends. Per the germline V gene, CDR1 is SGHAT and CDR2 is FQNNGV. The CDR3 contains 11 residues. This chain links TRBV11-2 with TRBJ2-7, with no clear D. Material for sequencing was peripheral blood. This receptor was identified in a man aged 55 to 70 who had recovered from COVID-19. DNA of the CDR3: TGTGCCAGCAGCGTATTTTACGAGCAGTACTTC. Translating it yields CASSVFYEQYF.